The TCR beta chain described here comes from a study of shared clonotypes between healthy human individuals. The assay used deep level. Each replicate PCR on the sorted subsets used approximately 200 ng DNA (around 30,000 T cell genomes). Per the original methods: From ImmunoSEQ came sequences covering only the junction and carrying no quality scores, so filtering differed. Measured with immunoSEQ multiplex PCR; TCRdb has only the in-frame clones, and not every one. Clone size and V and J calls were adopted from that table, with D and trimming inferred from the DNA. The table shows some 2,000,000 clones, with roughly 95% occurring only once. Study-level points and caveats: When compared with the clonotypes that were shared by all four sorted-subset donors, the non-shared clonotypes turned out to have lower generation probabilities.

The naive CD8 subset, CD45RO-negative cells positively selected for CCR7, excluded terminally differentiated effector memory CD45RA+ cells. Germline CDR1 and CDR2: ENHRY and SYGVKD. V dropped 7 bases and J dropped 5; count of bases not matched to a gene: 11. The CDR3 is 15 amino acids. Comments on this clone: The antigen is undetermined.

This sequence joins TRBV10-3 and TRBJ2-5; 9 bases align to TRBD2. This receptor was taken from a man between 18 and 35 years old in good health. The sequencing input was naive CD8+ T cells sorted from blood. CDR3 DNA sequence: TGTGCCATCAATGGGGCTAGCGGGGATCAGGAGACCCAGTACTTC. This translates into CAINGASGDQETQYF.